This T cell receptor (beta chain) was obtained from a study of CD8 T cell repertoires and HIV-1 epitope variants (dated by TCRdb to 2020 to 2021). Notes on the research overall: Twenty-five peptides representing autologous and known Gag and Nef epitope variants were each used to stimulate T cells in separate culture wells. Control conditions included a CMV, EBV and flu peptide pool, the Ebola AY9 epitope as negative control, and a no-peptide well. The epitopes tested covered three Gag epitope families plus Nef HW9 and YT9. T cells were enriched using the EasySep Human T Cell Enrichment Kit and were co-cultured with equal numbers of autologous T cell-negative cells serving as antigen-presenting cells. Cultures were maintained for around 10 days in IMDM with gentamicin, and half-media changes adding IL-2, IL-7 and IL-15 were performed on days 3 and 7. An aliquot of 1M T cells was set aside as an uncultured baseline condition, separate from the roughly 84 T cell cultures. Running each culture condition in triplicate, except for one peptide done in duplicate, gave a total of around 90 T cell cultures. Study-level results and caveats: Of the nine antigen-specific TCR beta clonotypes identified, six appeared cross-reactive for autologous or known escape epitope variants. The assay identified only TCR beta chains and indicated proliferation to antigen, not T cell function or cytokine profile. The Nef KF9 family was recognized by five clonotypes and the HW9 family by one, and no responses to the TAALDMSHF plasma variant were observed.

The immunoSEQ platform was used to sequence TCR beta CDR3 regions at survey depth. The QIAamp DNA micro kit was used to extract genomic DNA from every cultured and uncultured CD8+ T cell population. In the original analysis: Samples with fewer than 5,000 productive reads were excluded, resulting in the removal of about 6.5% of the 75 HIV peptide-stimulated cultures. A MANAFEST web app trimmed sequences to CDR3 and removed nonproductive sequences, CDR3s under 5 amino acids, and those not starting C or ending F/W. For a clonotype to count as antigen-specific, the clonotype had to expand relative to the no-peptide control in at least 2 of 3 replicates at FDR 0.01, and only within one epitope family. A specific clonotype also had to show a frequency at least fivefold higher than in wells stimulated with peptides from other epitope families. As stored in TCRdb, this immuneACCESS dataset retains in-frame rearrangements with V and J assigned. A fraction of the clones does not appear; measured against another copy, unresolved V genes explain less than half of the discrepancy, and the remainder lacks a known reason. The D gene and trimming were derived from the DNA, and the V and J assignments and clone size from that table. In all, the sample holds a few thousand clones, and approximately 67% of those were seen once. Around 46% of the sample is held by the ten biggest clonotypes.

The EasySep Human CD8+ T Cell Enrichment Kit was used on day 10 to isolate CD8+ T cells from every culture. The germline V gene (reference sequence) supplies CDR1 MNHEY and CDR2 SMNVEV. Ends trimmed: V by 7 bases, J by 6 bases; bases unmatched to a gene: 7. There are 13 amino acids in the CDR3, from cysteine to phenylalanine inclusive. Only the CDR3 portion is preserved as DNA: 39 bases, with reading frame beginning at the first base. Concerning this clone itself: Its antigen is not yet known. No base-level quality is on record; no much larger clone is a single base apart.

The sequenced material came from cultured CD8+ T cells derived from PBMCs. The rearrangement combines TRBV27 with TRBJ2-7, with 9 bases matching TRBD1. The sequence derives from a male donor with HIV. The sequenced DNA is TGTGCCAGCACCCCGGGGGGACAGGGCGAGCAGTACTTC. Its protein product is CASTPGGQGEQYF.